This is a list of T cell receptor beta chains from one sample in a study of CD8+CD57+ T cells in acquired aplastic anemia. In TCRdb, the reads were re-called with MiXCR into one record per CDR3 protein. The profile shows tens of thousands of distinct CDR3 sequences, over 35% of them singletons. Sample: sorted CD4+, CD8+, or CD8+CD57+ T cells (not recorded which) from PBMCs. The receptors come from a human donor in good health, serving as a control. Each CDR3 is given with its conserved first and last residue. Each record gives: clone size, J gene, D gene, V gene, CDR3 protein, CDR3 DNA. D genes are given only for firm matches. A clone size is listed for some rows: how often the clone was seen (once, few, many), or a class if it is expanded.

abundance: few
j_gene: TRBJ1-1
d_gene: NA
v_gene: TRBV5-1
CDR3aa: CASSWPGVGLDTEAFF
CDR3nt: TGCGCCAGCAGCTGGCCGGGGGTGGGTTTGGACACTGAAGCTTTCTTT

abundance: many
j_gene: TRBJ1-5
d_gene: NA
v_gene: TRBV27
CDR3aa: CASSLAGSNQPQHF
CDR3nt: TGTGCCAGCAGTTTAGCGGGGAGCAATCAGCCCCAGCATTTT

abundance: NA
j_gene: TRBJ2-5
d_gene: TRBD2
v_gene: TRBV15
CDR3aa: CATSRDTSGDQETQYF
CDR3nt: TGTGCCACCAGCAGAGACACTAGCGGAGACCAAGAGACCCAGTACTTC

abundance: NA
j_gene: TRBJ2-3
d_gene: NA
v_gene: TRBV15
CDR3aa: CATKLARTDTQYF
CDR3nt: TGTGCCACCAAGTTGGCCAGGACAGATACGCAGTATTTT

abundance: NA
j_gene: TRBJ1-2
d_gene: NA
v_gene: TRBV7-2
CDR3aa: CASSPEAGYGYTF
CDR3nt: TGTGCCAGCAGCCCTGAGGCTGGTTATGGCTACACCTTC

abundance: many
j_gene: TRBJ1-2
d_gene: TRBD1
v_gene: TRBV6-1
CDR3aa: CASNPTGEIIYGYTF
CDR3nt: TGTGCCAGCAACCCGACAGGGGAGATTATCTATGGCTACACCTTC

abundance: NA
j_gene: TRBJ1-1
d_gene: NA
v_gene: TRBV5-6
CDR3aa: CASSAEVGVGENTEAFF
CDR3nt: TGTGCCAGCAGCGCGGAGGTTGGGGTAGGGGAGAACACTGAAGCTTTCTTT

abundance: NA
j_gene: TRBJ1-6
d_gene: NA
v_gene: TRBV10-1
CDR3aa: CASRTSGNSPLHF
CDR3nt: TGCGCCAGCAGAACTTCGGGCAATTCACCCCTCCACTTT

abundance: NA
j_gene: TRBJ1-2
d_gene: NA
v_gene: TRBV2
CDR3aa: CASTPRDQGGYTF
CDR3nt: TGTGCCAGCACCCCCCGGGATCAGGGCGGCTACACCTTC

abundance: many
j_gene: TRBJ2-1
d_gene: TRBD2
v_gene: TRBV11-1
CDR3aa: CASTPAEGLAGEQFF
CDR3nt: TGTGCCAGCACGCCCGCTGAGGGACTAGCTGGTGAGCAGTTCTTC

abundance: few
j_gene: TRBJ2-4
d_gene: TRBD1
v_gene: TRBV24-1
CDR3aa: CASSDAGQGQNIQYF
CDR3nt: TGTGCCAGCAGTGATGCGGGACAGGGCCAAAACATTCAGTACTTC

abundance: many
j_gene: TRBJ1-1
d_gene: NA
v_gene: TRBV19
CDR3aa: CASRPVEPNTEAFF
CDR3nt: TGTGCCAGTAGGCCAGTGGAACCGAACACTGAAGCTTTCTTT

abundance: many
j_gene: TRBJ2-5
d_gene: NA
v_gene: TRBV15
CDR3aa: CATSREIQETQYF
CDR3nt: TGTGCCACCAGCAGAGAGATCCAAGAGACCCAGTACTTC

abundance: NA
j_gene: TRBJ2-7
d_gene: NA
v_gene: TRBV10-3
CDR3aa: CAISGQVDSYEQYF
CDR3nt: TGTGCCATCAGTGGACAGGTGGATTCCTACGAGCAGTACTTC

abundance: many
j_gene: TRBJ2-1
d_gene: NA
v_gene: TRBV12-3/TRBV12-4
CDR3aa: CASSLSYNEQFF
CDR3nt: TGTGCCAGCAGCCTTTCTTACAATGAGCAGTTCTTC

abundance: NA
j_gene: TRBJ2-5
d_gene: TRBD2
v_gene: TRBV20-1
CDR3aa: CSARWGGSETQYF
CDR3nt: TGCAGTGCTAGATGGGGGGGGAGTGAGACCCAGTACTTC

abundance: few
j_gene: TRBJ2-2
d_gene: NA
v_gene: TRBV7-7
CDR3aa: CASSLDLPNTGELFF
CDR3nt: TGTGCTAGCAGCTTAGACCTACCGAACACCGGGGAGCTGTTTTTT

abundance: few
j_gene: TRBJ1-2
d_gene: TRBD1
v_gene: TRBV6-1
CDR3aa: CASSLTGQGSHGYTF
CDR3nt: TGTGCCAGCAGTCTCACGGGACAGGGGTCTCATGGCTACACCTTC

abundance: NA
j_gene: TRBJ2-5
d_gene: NA
v_gene: TRBV6-5
CDR3aa: CASSYSIGGTVRGETQYF
CDR3nt: TGTGCCAGCAGTTACTCGATTGGGGGTACAGTTCGGGGAGAGACCCAGTACTTC

abundance: many
j_gene: TRBJ1-1
d_gene: NA
v_gene: TRBV29-1
CDR3aa: CSVISGDKAFF
CDR3nt: TGCAGCGTTATATCTGGGGACAAAGCTTTCTTT

abundance: many
j_gene: TRBJ1-5
d_gene: NA
v_gene: TRBV19
CDR3aa: CASSSPTSSAQPQHF
CDR3nt: TGTGCCAGTAGTTCCCCGACGAGTAGTGCACAGCCCCAGCATTTT

abundance: NA
j_gene: TRBJ1-2
d_gene: TRBD1
v_gene: TRBV12-3/TRBV12-4
CDR3aa: CASTDSLDRVDGYTF
CDR3nt: TGTGCCAGCACCGACTCTCTTGACAGGGTCGATGGCTACACCTTC

abundance: many
j_gene: TRBJ2-7
d_gene: NA
v_gene: TRBV11-2
CDR3aa: CASSLGFQGYEQYF
CDR3nt: TGTGCCAGCAGCTTAGGGTTCCAGGGCTACGAGCAGTACTTC

abundance: once
j_gene: TRBJ1-2
d_gene: TRBD1
v_gene: TRBV5-5
CDR3aa: CASSLDGGGYYGYTF
CDR3nt: TGTGCCAGCAGCTTGGATGGAGGGGGCTACTATGGCTACACCTTC

abundance: once
j_gene: TRBJ2-7
d_gene: NA
v_gene: TRBV10-3
CDR3aa: CAISESGACEQYF
CDR3nt: TGTGCCATCAGTGAGTCCGGGGCGTGCGAGCAGTACTTC

abundance: NA
j_gene: TRBJ1-1
d_gene: TRBD1
v_gene: TRBV13
CDR3aa: CASSLPGQGGSEAFF
CDR3nt: TGTGCCAGCAGCTTACCTGGACAGGGAGGGTCTGAAGCTTTCTTT

abundance: many
j_gene: TRBJ2-3
d_gene: NA
v_gene: TRBV2
CDR3aa: CASTGPDTDTQYF
CDR3nt: TGTGCCAGCACCGGACCAGACACAGATACGCAGTATTTT

abundance: NA
j_gene: TRBJ2-7
d_gene: NA
v_gene: TRBV5-4
CDR3aa: CASSLLAEKRLTWDEQYF
CDR3nt: TGTGCCAGCAGCTTGTTAGCCGAGAAGAGACTCACCTGGGACGAGCAGTACTTC

abundance: NA
j_gene: TRBJ2-5
d_gene: NA
v_gene: TRBV20-1
CDR3aa: CSARVGSQETQYF
CDR3nt: TGCAGTGCTAGAGTGGGGTCCCAAGAGACCCAGTACTTC

abundance: many
j_gene: TRBJ2-3
d_gene: NA
v_gene: TRBV24-1
CDR3aa: CATSDLGQRGAPDTQYF
CDR3nt: TGTGCCACCAGTGATTTGGGCCAGCGAGGGGCCCCAGATACGCAGTATTTT

abundance: many
j_gene: TRBJ2-3
d_gene: TRBD2
v_gene: TRBV12-3/TRBV12-4
CDR3aa: CASSLGGGRADTQYF
CDR3nt: TGTGCCAGCAGTTTAGGGGGCGGGAGGGCAGATACGCAGTATTTT

abundance: many
j_gene: TRBJ1-1
d_gene: NA
v_gene: TRBV19
CDR3aa: CASSIDLGTDTEAFF
CDR3nt: TGTGCCAGTAGTATAGATTTAGGTACAGACACTGAAGCTTTCTTT

abundance: many
j_gene: TRBJ2-1
d_gene: NA
v_gene: TRBV11-2
CDR3aa: CASSLGHGSGEMDEQFF
CDR3nt: TGTGCCAGCAGCTTAGGACATGGTAGCGGTGAAATGGATGAGCAGTTCTTC

abundance: NA
j_gene: TRBJ2-7
d_gene: NA
v_gene: TRBV2
CDR3aa: CASSEGPGYEQYF
CDR3nt: TGTGCCAGCAGTGAAGGTCCCGGGTACGAGCAGTACTTC

abundance: once
j_gene: TRBJ1-5
d_gene: TRBD1
v_gene: TRBV2
CDR3aa: CASSEQGVSNQPQHF
CDR3nt: TGTGCCAGCAGTGAGCAGGGGGTTAGCAATCAGCCCCAGCATTTT

abundance: many
j_gene: TRBJ1-2
d_gene: NA
v_gene: TRBV10-3
CDR3aa: CAISEIQGSGLNGYTF
CDR3nt: TGTGCCATCAGTGAGATCCAGGGGTCAGGGCTTAATGGCTACACCTTC

abundance: NA
j_gene: TRBJ2-2
d_gene: TRBD1
v_gene: TRBV25-1
CDR3aa: CASSFRGGATTGELFF
CDR3nt: TGTGCCAGCAGTTTTCGAGGGGGCGCGACCACCGGGGAGCTGTTTTTT

abundance: many
j_gene: TRBJ2-7
d_gene: TRBD2
v_gene: TRBV6-6
CDR3aa: CASTQAGTEQYF
CDR3nt: TGTGCCAGCACGCAAGCGGGAACCGAGCAGTACTTC

abundance: NA
j_gene: TRBJ1-5
d_gene: NA
v_gene: TRBV27
CDR3aa: CASKGEGGQPQHF
CDR3nt: TGTGCCAGCAAGGGGGAGGGAGGACAGCCCCAGCATTTT

abundance: NA
j_gene: TRBJ1-2
d_gene: NA
v_gene: TRBV2
CDR3aa: CASKATENYGYTF
CDR3nt: TGTGCCAGCAAGGCTACAGAGAACTATGGCTACACCTTC

abundance: NA
j_gene: TRBJ2-3
d_gene: TRBD1
v_gene: TRBV25-1
CDR3aa: CASSERDSQDTQYF
CDR3nt: TGTGCCAGCAGTGAAAGGGACAGCCAAGATACGCAGTATTTT

abundance: many
j_gene: TRBJ2-3
d_gene: TRBD2
v_gene: TRBV7-2
CDR3aa: CASSPSGTPSDTQYF
CDR3nt: TGTGCCAGCAGCCCCAGCGGGACCCCCTCAGATACGCAGTATTTT

abundance: NA
j_gene: TRBJ2-1
d_gene: NA
v_gene: TRBV19
CDR3aa: CASSVAWGVEQFF
CDR3nt: TGTGCCAGTAGTGTCGCCTGGGGGGTTGAGCAGTTCTTC

abundance: many
j_gene: TRBJ1-1
d_gene: NA
v_gene: TRBV7-2
CDR3aa: CASSLDGGKAFF
CDR3nt: TGTGCCAGCAGCTTAGATGGCGGGAAGGCTTTCTTT

abundance: many
j_gene: TRBJ1-4
d_gene: NA
v_gene: TRBV2
CDR3aa: CASSSFEVATNEKLFF
CDR3nt: TGTGCCAGCAGTTCCTTTGAAGTGGCAACTAATGAAAAACTGTTTTTT

abundance: few
j_gene: TRBJ2-1
d_gene: NA
v_gene: TRBV6-1
CDR3aa: CASSPRGSGSYNEQFF
CDR3nt: TGTGCCAGCAGTCCACGTGGGTCGGGCTCCTACAATGAGCAGTTCTTC

abundance: NA
j_gene: TRBJ1-3
d_gene: NA
v_gene: TRBV7-9
CDR3aa: CASSPGFGAGNTICF
CDR3nt: NA

abundance: few
j_gene: TRBJ2-3
d_gene: TRBD2
v_gene: TRBV29-1
CDR3aa: CSSRSLAGTDTQYF
CDR3nt: TGCAGCTCGCGTTCGCTAGCGGGTACAGATACGCAGTATTTT